A selection of T cell receptor beta chains follows, all from one sample in a study of blood T cells in healthy people across ages. Via MiXCR, TCRdb re-called the 5' RACE reads, giving one row per CDR3 protein. Of roughly 2 million distinct CDR3 sequences in the sample, just under 50% were seen once. Input material: blood. These receptors originate from a middle-aged woman in good health. Each CDR3 is given with its conserved first and last residue. D genes are given only for firm matches. Clone size, where shown, is once, few, many, or a class for clones that have expanded.

v_call	j_call	d_call	clone_size	cdr3_nt	cdr3_aa
TRBV4-1	TRBJ2-5	NA	NA	TGCGCCAGCAGCCACCACGGGACTTCACAAGAGACCCAGTACTTC	CASSHHGTSQETQYF
TRBV29-1	TRBJ2-5	TRBD2	few	TGCAGCATTGATACACTAGCGGGGGGGCGCGTAGAGACCCAGTACTTC	CSIDTLAGGRVETQYF
TRBV20-1	TRBJ2-7	TRBD2	few	TGCAGTGCTAGTAGCGGGGATGTTTACGAGCAGTACTTC	CSASSGDVYEQYF
TRBV7-2	TRBJ1-1	TRBD1	NA	TGTGCCAGCAGCCAACAGACAGGGTTCACTGAAGCTTTCTTT	CASSQQTGFTEAFF
TRBV12-3/TRBV12-4	TRBJ2-4	NA	NA	TGTGCCAGCAGTCTTCCGGGACTGGAATTAGGTCGAGCCAAAAACATTCAGTACTTC	CASSLPGLELGRAKNIQYF
TRBV6-2/TRBV6-3	TRBJ2-6	TRBD1	NA	TGTGCCAGCAGCTGGACAGGGGGCAACGGGGCCAACGTCCTGACTTTC	CASSWTGGNGANVLTF
TRBV9	TRBJ1-2	NA	NA	TGTGCCAGCAGCGTAGAGGTACAGAGAACTAACTATGGCTACACCTTC	CASSVEVQRTNYGYTF
TRBV4-3	TRBJ2-1	NA	NA	TGCGCCAGCAGCCAAGATATGGACGGCAGCTCCTACAATGAGCAGTTCTTC	CASSQDMDGSSYNEQFF
TRBV20-1	TRBJ2-5	TRBD1	few	TGCAGTGCTAGACAGGACAGGGTTCAAGAGACCCAGTACTTC	CSARQDRVQETQYF
TRBV12-5	TRBJ2-5	NA	NA	TGTGCTAGTGGTCCCGGGATACACAAGGGAGAGACCCAGTACTTC	CASGPGIHKGETQYF